This TCR beta chain is drawn from a study of blood T cell repertoires in COVID-19. CDR3 length: 13 residues. Germline loops: CDR1 MDHEN, CDR2 SYDVKM. Trimming pared 5 bases from V and 4 bases from J, leaving 11 bases between. This clone occurred once. Sequencing used immunoSEQ multiplex PCR; TCRdb keeps in-frame clones, though not all of them. The sample consists of about 200,000 clones, 85% of them appearing once. The sample consisted of PBMCs or T cells enriched from blood (not recorded which). The rearrangement uses TRBV28 and TRBJ1-2, with D possibly being TRBD1 (5 bases). This TCR was recovered from a man aged 40-49 years who had recovered from COVID-19. CDR3 in DNA: TGTGCCAGCAGTCGCGGGGGTGGCTATGGCTACACCTTC. This translates into CASSRGGGYGYTF.